This T cell receptor (beta chain) was profiled in a study of blood T cell repertoires in COVID-19. Whole-study context: T cells, B-cell-depleted T cells, or PBMCs provided the cDNA or gDNA that served as material.

Germline V gene data show CDR1 as SGHAT and CDR2 as FQNNGV. CDR3 size: 15 residues. V lost 5 bases and J lost 4; bases outside the gene matches: 5. Each participant's cohort was designated according to participant-reported clinical history. Produced via immunoSEQ multiplex PCR; TCRdb's table is partial and in-frame only. Among fewer than 450,000 clones listed, 87% were seen once. The receptor was derived from a woman aged 25 to 39 who had recovered from COVID-19. Sequenced: PBMCs or T cells enriched from blood (not recorded which). V usage is TRBV11-2 and J usage is TRBJ2-1; TRBD1 matches 10 bases. The CDR3 loop reads CASSRGQGEYNEQFF. Here the CDR3 DNA reads TGTGCCAGCAGCCGCGGACAGGGGGAATACAATGAGCAGTTCTTC.